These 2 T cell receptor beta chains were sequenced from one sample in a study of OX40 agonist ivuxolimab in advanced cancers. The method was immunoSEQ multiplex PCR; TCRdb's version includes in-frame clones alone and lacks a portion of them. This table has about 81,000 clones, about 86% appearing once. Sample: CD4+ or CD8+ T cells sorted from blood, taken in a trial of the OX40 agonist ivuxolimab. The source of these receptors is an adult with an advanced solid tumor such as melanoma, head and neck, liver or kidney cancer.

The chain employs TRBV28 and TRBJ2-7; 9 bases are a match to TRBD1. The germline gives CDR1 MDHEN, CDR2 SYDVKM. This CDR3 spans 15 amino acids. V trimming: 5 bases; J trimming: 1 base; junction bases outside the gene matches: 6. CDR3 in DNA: TGTGCCAGCAGTGTAGGGACAGGGCTTTCCTACGAGCAGTACGTC. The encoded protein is CASSVGTGLSYEQYV.

CDR3 sequence reads: CASSSYGQSNQPQHF. As DNA, the CDR3 is TGTGCCAGCAGCTCCTACGGACAGAGCAATCAGCCCCAGCATTTT. V is TRBV11-2 and J is TRBJ1-5; D perhaps matches TRBD1 (6 bases). The CDR3 has 15 amino acids. Trimming pared 4 bases from V and 1 base from J, leaving 11 bases between. Germline CDR1 and CDR2: SGHAT and FQNNGV.